This TCR beta chain was profiled in a study of cytomegalovirus exposure and HLA in healthy donors. Study at large: Unique TCRs numbering approximately 81 million, obtained from HLA-typed donors, made up an early data release. Overall study results and limits: Common viral pathogens were later found to be apparently linked to several of the most significant clusters. In a later analysis, compared with equally common non-associated chains, HLA-associated beta chains were more expanded. Association of a missense DCLRE1C variant with TCR beta V- and J-gene trimming was reported in a later analysis.

Of note for this clone: Its antigen is currently unknown.

The PCR was carried out with 60 Vbeta primers and 13 Jbeta primers. Measured with immunoSEQ multiplex PCR; TCRdb has only the in-frame clones, and not every one. This sample yields 200,000 or so clones, of which roughly 77% are seen a single time; roughly 0.4% belongs to the top ten. The V gene's germline CDR1 is SSHAT and CDR2 FNYEAQ (reference sequence). The V segment lost 5 bases and the J segment 4 bases; nucleotides outside the gene matches: 7. The length of the CDR3 is 15 residues. This rearrangement joins TRBV7-7 to TRBJ2-3, with TRBD2 identical over 9 bases. The TCR comes from a male donor in good health and CMV-seropositive. The sample was PBMCs. The CDR3 coding sequence is TGTGCCAGCAGCCAGGGACTAGCAGACGCAGATACGCAGTATTTT. Protein: CASSQGLADADTQYF.